Listed below are T cell receptor beta chains from one sample, sequenced in a study of Ad26.COV2.S vaccination and SARS-CoV-2 variants. The method was immunoSEQ multiplex PCR; TCRdb's version includes in-frame clones alone and lacks a portion of them. This table holds 400,000 to 450,000 clones, 75% to 95% found once. The sample was peripheral blood, taken in a trial of Ad26.COV2.S vaccine versus placebo. These receptors were collected from a person between 18 and 65 years old who received the Ad26.COV2.S COVID-19 vaccine or a placebo. The CDR3 runs from the conserved cysteine through the conserved F or W. A D gene is named only where the DNA matches it firmly. Only some rows state a clone size, as once, few, many or a class for expanded clones.

. . TRBJ2-1 TRBV7-2 TGTGCCAGCAGCTTCCTGACGCGAAACAATGAGCAGTTCTTC CASSFLTRNNEQFF
. . TRBJ1-4 TRBV28 TGTGCCAGCAGTCCCACGGACAGCGCAACTAATGAAAAACTGTTTTTT CASSPTDSATNEKLFF
. . TRBJ1-2 TRBV12-3/TRBV12-4 TGTGCCAGCAATGCGGACAGCTATGGCTACACCTTC CASNADSYGYTF
. . TRBJ1-6 TRBV10-3 TGTGCCATCAGTGACAGGGGAAGAAGCGGATCCTATAATTCACCCCTCCACTTT CAISDRGRSGSYNSPLHF
TRBD1 . TRBJ1-2 TRBV6-5 TGTGCCAGCAGAGGAACAGGGGGTTATGGCTACACCTTC CASRGTGGYGYTF
. . TRBJ2-2 TRBV4-2 TGTGCCAGCAGCCAAGATTGGGGGCCCGGGGAGCTGTTTTTT CASSQDWGPGELFF
. . TRBJ2-1 TRBV29-1 TGCAGCGTTGCCAGGGATTACAATGAGCAGTTCTTC CSVARDYNEQFF
TRBD1 . TRBJ2-1 TRBV7-2 TGTGCCAGCAGCTGGGGACAGGGGGCCTATGAGCAGTTCTTC CASSWGQGAYEQFF
TRBD1 . TRBJ1-6 TRBV7-9 TGTGCCAGCAGCTTCGGGGACAGAGGAAATTCACCCCTCCACTTT CASSFGDRGNSPLHF
. . TRBJ1-2 TRBV11-2 TGTGCCAGCAGCTTAGCAGGCAACGGGGGCTATGGCTACACCTTC CASSLAGNGGYGYTF
TRBD2 . TRBJ2-1 TRBV27 TGTGCCAGCAGTCCCCAGCGGGAGCCCTACAATGAGCAGTTCTTC CASSPQREPYNEQFF
. . TRBJ2-1 TRBV29-1 TGCAGCGTCCAAGGGGCCCGGGCAGCCTACAATGAGCAGTTCTTC CSVQGARAAYNEQFF
TRBD2 few TRBJ2-2 TRBV2 TGTGCCAGCGTGCCCGCGGGGGGCGGGGAGCTGTTTTTT CASVPAGGGELFF
TRBD1 . TRBJ2-5 TRBV28 TGTGCCAGCAGTCCTACAGGGGTTCGTGAGACCCAGTACTTC CASSPTGVRETQYF
TRBD2 . TRBJ2-2 TRBV19 TGTGCCAGTAGTTGGTCGGGAGGGAACACCGGGGAGCTGTTTTTT CASSWSGGNTGELFF